This TCR beta chain came from a study of cytomegalovirus exposure and HLA in healthy donors. PCR was performed using 60 Vbeta and 13 Jbeta primers. Here immunoSEQ multiplex PCR was the method, and the copy in TCRdb shows in-frame clones only, minus some. The sample has around 100,000 clones, less than 80% seen once; the top ten hold 4.2%. This receptor was identified in a middle-aged woman in good health and CMV-seropositive. The specimen sequenced was PBMCs.

The CDR3 protein is CASSKDPRQDSYEQYF. In nucleotides, the CDR3 is TGTGCCAGCAGCAAAGATCCGCGACAGGACTCCTACGAGCAGTACTTC. This chain links TRBV21-1 with TRBJ2-7; TRBD1, the D gene given by the table, was not confirmed from the DNA. TRBV21-1 is shown as a pseudogene. This CDR3 comprises 16 residues.